These 29 T cell receptor beta chains were sequenced from one sample in a study of regulatory T cells in long-lasting Graves disease. Construction of TCR beta libraries relied on iRepertoire HTBI primers and on Arm-PCR targeting CDR3 regions. In TCRdb, the multiplex PCR reads were re-called with MiXCR into one record per CDR3 protein. The top ten hold roughly an eighth of the sample, which has 400,000 to 500,000 distinct CDR3 sequences, 21% seen once. The time point denotes: persistent/refractory GD, antithyroid drugs over 5 years with positive TRAb. Preparation of the TCR library used RNA extracted from PBMCs. Sequencing used peripheral blood mononuclear cells (PBMCs), obtained when the disease was refractory, from a patient treated with antithyroid drugs. These TCRs come from a female donor with Graves disease.

In its sample, this clonotype was seen a few times. The chain combines TRBV28 with TRBJ2-7; 10 bases fit TRBD1. Germline CDR1 and CDR2: MDHEN and SYDVKM. After removal of 3 bases from V and 6 bases from J, the junction contained 5 bases not matched to a gene. The CDR3 spans 14 residues. CDR3 sequence (DNA): TGTGCCAGCAGTTTTGGGACAGGGGACCTCGAGCAGTACTTC. This translates into CASSFGTGDLEQYF. The whole variable domain, remainder taken from reference TRBV28 and TRBJ2-7, is DVKVTQSSRYLVKRTGEKVFLECVQDMDHENMFWYRQDPGLGLRLIYFSYDVKMKEKGDIPEGYSVSREKKERFSLILESASTNQTSMYLCASSFGTGDLEQYFGPGTRLTVT.

For the CDR3, the DNA is TGCAGTGCCGTACCTGGGAACACTGAAGCTTTCTTT. Translating gives CSAVPGNTEAFF. This chain links TRBV20-1 with TRBJ1-1; D gene ambiguous. The CDR3 has 12 residues. Germline CDR1 DFQATT, CDR2 SNEGSKA (reference sequence). The V and J ends lost 6 bases and 1 base respectively, with 9 bases between them.

The chain joins TRBV3-1 to TRBJ2-5; tentatively, D is TRBD2 (6 bases). The V gene's germline CDR1 is LGHDT and CDR2 YNNKEL (reference sequence). CDR3 length: 17 amino acids. The V end lost 4 bases, the J end lost 0 bases, and 18 bases lay between the germline ends. As DNA, the CDR3 is TGTGCCAGCAGCCCTCTATTCCCGCGGGGCTACCAAGAGACCCAGTACTTC. As protein: CASSPLFPRGYQETQYF.

In this sample, this clonotype turned up a few times. The V gene is TRBV28, the J gene TRBJ2-1, with D unclear. The germline V and J ends were trimmed by 5 bases and 5 bases, with 13 bases remaining between them. This CDR3 comprises 14 residues. Germline V CDR1 and CDR2: MDHEN, SYDVKM. The CDR3: CASSPPGGHNEQFF. The CDR3 bases are TGTGCCAGCAGTCCCCCCGGCGGCCACAATGAGCAGTTCTTC.

As regards this clonotype: This may be a read error: a much more frequent sequence differs by one nucleotide. CDR3 sequence: CASSADRFNQPQYF. For the CDR3, the DNA is TGTGCCAGCAGTGCCGACAGGTTTAATCAGCCCCAGTATTTT. The chain carries TRBV6-1 and TRBJ1-5, with TRBD1 as a possible D gene (6 bases). Gene TRBJ2-3 matches the end of the DNA better, so the J call may be wrong. The CDR3 runs 14 residues. Germline V gene data show CDR1 as MNHNS and CDR2 as SASEGT.

The CDR3: CASRGTSGRADEQYF. As DNA, the CDR3 is TGTGCCAGCAGGGGGACTAGCGGGAGGGCTGACGAGCAGTACTTC. The rearrangement links TRBV6-1 to TRBJ2-7; TRBD2 matches at 16 bases. Losses at the gene ends were 6 bases for V and 5 bases for J; bases not matched to a gene: 4. Germline V gene data show CDR1 as MNHNS and CDR2 as SASEGT. This CDR3 is built from 15 residues.

This clonotype was recorded a few times. The chain employs TRBV10-3 and TRBJ1-2, with D perhaps matching TRBD1 (6 bases). The CDR3 is 12 residues long. The germline gives CDR1 ENHRY, CDR2 SYGVKD. With 6 bases removed from V and 4 bases from J, the gap between germline ends came to 9 bases. The CDR3 loop is CAIRPTGYGYTF. The CDR3 DNA sequence: TGTGCCATCAGACCGACAGGCTATGGCTACACCTTC.

Many counts were recorded for this clonotype. The chain uses TRBV7-9 and TRBJ2-2, with a tentative D call TRBD2 (6 bases). In germline, CDR1 is SEHNR, CDR2 FQNEAQ (reference sequence). V lost 0 bases to trimming and J lost 1 base, with 6 bases between them. The CDR3 has 15 residues. The CDR3, as DNA: TGTGCCAGCAGCTTAGCGCGGGGGAACACCGGGGAGCTGTTTTTT. It yields the protein CASSLARGNTGELFF.

This clonotype showed up just a few times. The V gene is TRBV12-3 or TRBV12-4, the J gene TRBJ2-1; D is unresolved. This CDR3 contains 12 residues. The V end was cut by 8 bases, the J end by 2 bases, with 7 bases between. CDR3 nucleotide sequence: TGTGCCAGCTCGACGGCCTACAATGAGCAGTTCTTC. Translating it yields CASSTAYNEQFF.

This clonotype was seen a handful of times. The V and J genes are TRBV7-9 and TRBJ1-1, with 9 bases lining up with TRBD1. CDR1 is SEHNR and CDR2 is FQNEAQ in the germline V gene (reference sequence). V was pared by 6 bases and J by 4 bases, with 9 bases of the junction left unmatched. This CDR3 has 15 amino acids. CDR3 coding DNA: TGTGCCAGCAGGGCTCCGGGACAGGGACGCACTGAAGCTTTCTTT. It specifies CASRAPGQGRTEAFF. Together with reference TRBV7-9 and TRBJ1-1, the CDR3 gives the full variable domain: DTGVSQNPRHKITKRGQNVTFRCDPISEHNRLYWYRQTLGQGPEFLTYFQNEAQLEKSRLLSDRFSAERPKGSFSTLEIQRTEQGDSAMYLCASRAPGQGRTEAFFGQGTRLTVV.

Note on this clonotype: It may be a read error: a sequence one base away is much more abundant. The chain employs TRBV6-2 or TRBV6-3 and TRBJ1-1, with D unclear. Germline lookup yields CDR1 MNHEY and CDR2 SVGEGT. The CDR3 covers 13 residues. V shed 5 bases and J shed 11 bases, with 18 bases lying between them. In DNA form, the CDR3 reads TGTGCCAGCAGTGGAAGTAACATCGTGGGGGCTTTCTTT. Translating it yields CASSGSNIVGAFF.

The chain is built from TRBV12-3 or TRBV12-4 and TRBJ2-1; the D gene could be TRBD1 or TRBD2 (5 bases each). This CDR3 contains 16 residues. Deletions cut 5 bases from V and 1 base from J, with 15 bases between. Here the CDR3 reads CASSSPGATSYNEQFF. Here the CDR3 DNA reads TGTGCCAGCAGTAGTCCCGGGGCTACGTCCTACAATGAGCAGTTCTTC.

The rearrangement uses TRBV12-3 or TRBV12-4 and TRBJ2-7; perhaps D is TRBD1 or TRBD2 (7 bases each). The CDR3 extends over 16 amino acids. Trimming removed 7 bases from V and 0 bases from J, with 19 bases in between. DNA for the CDR3: TGTGCCAGCACCCAGGGGGGGGGGTCCCTCTCCTACGAGCAGTACTTC. This encodes CASTQGGGSLSYEQYF.

This clonotype occurred a few times. V is TRBV30 and J is TRBJ1-5; no firm D call. The V gene lost 0 bases and the J gene lost 7 bases, with 16 bases spanning the gap. This CDR3 has 15 amino acids. Germline CDR1 is GTSNPN and CDR2 is SVGIG (reference sequence). The CDR3 DNA reads as TGTGCCTGGAGTGTATCCGGGTCGGTACGGCAGCCCCAGCATTTT. It translates to CAWSVSGSVRQPQHF.

This clonotype was recorded a few times. The chain uses TRBV10-3 and TRBJ2-5; D gene unclear. V dropped 5 bases and J dropped 3 bases, with 13 bases sitting between them. This CDR3 is built from 14 residues. Germline CDR1 ENHRY, CDR2 SYGVKD. CDR3 region: CAISRTYPKETQYF. The CDR3 DNA sequence: TGTGCCATCAGTCGGACCTATCCGAAAGAGACCCAGTACTTC.

There are many counts of this clonotype. J is TRBJ1-1 and V is TRBV28; D is ambiguous. V lost 6 bases and J lost 4, with 15 bases in between. The CDR3 extends over 14 amino acids. Per germline, CDR1 MDHEN and CDR2 SYDVKM. CDR3 in amino acids: CASSAAGRGTEAFF. In DNA form, the CDR3 reads TGTGCCAGCAGCGCAGCCGGGCGAGGCACTGAAGCTTTCTTT.

This chain joins TRBV30 and TRBJ1-2; 7 bases map to TRBD1. Germline CDR1 is GTSNPN and CDR2 is SVGIG (reference sequence). Unmatched junction bases numbered 14, after V lost 4 bases and J lost 6 bases. The CDR3 is made up of 15 amino acids. The CDR3 protein is CAWNSIGTATHGYTF. CDR3 DNA sequence: TGTGCCTGGAACTCAATCGGGACAGCAACTCATGGCTACACCTTC.

This clonotype has a count of ten or more. This chain joins TRBV27 and TRBJ2-2; no definite D call. Germline V CDR1 and CDR2: MNHEY, SMNVEV (reference sequence). V lost 2 bases, J lost 0 bases, and 7 bases lay in between. This CDR3 contains 15 residues. CDR3 DNA: TGTGCCAGCAGTTTAACCGACACGAACACCGGGGAGCTGTTTTTT. The encoded protein is CASSLTDTNTGELFF.

The chain couples TRBV10-3 to TRBJ1-2, with a weak D call TRBD1 (5 bases). V was pared by 5 bases and J by 12 bases, with 16 bases between. The germline V gene encodes CDR1 ENHRY and CDR2 SYGVKD. The CDR3 is 12 amino acids. The CDR3 DNA is TGTGCCATCAGTCGGGACGGCCGGTGGAACACCTTC. Amino acids: CAISRDGRWNTF.

About this clonotype: Since a much larger clone is just one base distant, this may be a read error. The V call is TRBV12-3 or TRBV12-4, the J call TRBJ1-4, with a tentative D call TRBD1 (5 bases). With 11 bases removed from V and 3 bases from J, the gap between germline ends came to 16 bases. This CDR3 is 14 amino acids long. CDR3 region: CAGTPWGSNEKLFF. CDR3 DNA sequence: TGTGCCGGCACTCCGTGGGGGTCTAATGAAAAACTGTTTTTT.

This clonotype showed up many times. The chain links TRBV20-1 to TRBJ1-5, with a weak D call TRBD1 (6 bases). Germline loops: CDR1 DFQATT, CDR2 SNEGSKA (reference sequence). This CDR3 is built from 15 residues. V was shortened by 0 bases and J by 1 base, with 10 bases between the two germline ends. The CDR3 here is CSAREGGSSNQPQHF. The CDR3 nucleotides are TGCAGTGCTAGAGAAGGGGGGTCCAGCAATCAGCCCCAGCATTTT.

This clonotype was recorded a few times. The chain has TRBV28 and TRBJ2-3; 10 bases are shared with TRBD2. This CDR3 has 18 residues. V shed 3 bases and J 3 bases; nucleotides not matched to a gene: 12. Looked up from germline, CDR1 is MDHEN and CDR2 is SYDVKM. For the CDR3, the DNA is TGTGCCAGCAGTTTTGGGCTGAGTAGCGGGAGGCGGACAGATACGCAGTATTTT. This gives the protein CASSFGLSSGRRTDTQYF.

This clonotype came up many times. V usage is TRBV2 and J usage is TRBJ1-2; 8 bases agree with TRBD1. V was pared by 6 bases and J by 10 bases, with 13 bases of the junction left unmatched. The CDR3 is made up of 14 amino acids. The germline CDR1 and CDR2 sequences are SNHLY and FYNNEI. The CDR3 DNA reads TGTGCCAGCAGCCTAACGGGACAGGCCCAGCTCTACACCTTC. It specifies CASSLTGQAQLYTF.

The table lists this clonotype with a few counts. J is TRBJ2-4 and V is TRBV5-1; no reliable D call. Trimming removed 0 bases at V and 0 bases at J, with 7 bases between. Germline V gene sequence: CDR1 SGHRS, CDR2 YFSETQ. This CDR3 is 15 amino acids long. In DNA, the CDR3 is TGCGCCAGCAGCTTGGCGCCAGAAGCCAAAAACATTCAGTACTTC. Protein sequence: CASSLAPEAKNIQYF. The whole variable domain, filled in from reference TRBV5-1 and TRBJ2-4, reads KAGVTQTPRYLIKTRGQQVTLSCSPISGHRSVSWYQQTPGQGLQFLFEYFSETQRNKGNFPGRFSGRQFSNSRSEMNVSTLELGDSALYLCASSLAPEAKNIQYFGAGTRLSVL.

In its sample, this clonotype was seen many times. The CDR3 bases are TGCAGCGTGGTCGGGACTATGAACACCGGGGAGCTGTTTTTT. Translation: CSVVGTMNTGELFF. This chain connects TRBV29-1 to TRBJ2-2; 7 nucleotides match TRBD2. Germline CDR1 SQVTM, CDR2 ANQGSEA. Unmatched junction bases numbered 5, after V lost 6 bases and J lost 1 base. There are 14 residues in the CDR3.

This chain uses TRBV5-1 with TRBJ2-5, with 12 positions matching TRBD2. J lost 1 base, V lost 7 bases, and 5 bases had no gene match. The CDR3 sequence is 15 residues long. Germline CDR1 SGHRS, CDR2 YFSETQ. Here the CDR3 DNA reads TGCGCCAGCCAATCACTAGCGGGAGGCCAAGAGACCCAGTACTTC. Translating gives CASQSLAGGQETQYF.

In this sample, this clonotype turned up many times. The V call is TRBV30, the J call TRBJ1-5, with TRBD1 matching 7 bases. V lost 0 bases, J lost 2 bases, and 1 base stayed unmatched. Germline CDR1 and CDR2: GTSNPN and SVGIG (reference sequence). This CDR3 contains 14 residues. Here the CDR3 reads CAWSVGTGNQPQHF. The DNA for the CDR3 is TGTGCCTGGAGTGTAGGGACAGGCAATCAGCCCCAGCATTTT.

This clonotype occurred many times. This rearrangement joins TRBV10-3 to TRBJ2-7, with 7 bases matching TRBD1. V dropped 5 bases and J dropped 1; count of bases not matched to a gene: 2. Germline V gene data show CDR1 as ENHRY and CDR2 as SYGVKD. This CDR3 contains 13 residues. CDR3 nucleotides: TGTGCCATCAGTAAACAGGGGTCCTACGAGCAGTACTTC. Translating it yields CAISKQGSYEQYF.

The V and J genes are TRBV6-1 and TRBJ1-5; 8 bases map to TRBD1. Germline V CDR1 and CDR2: MNHNS, SASEGT. The CDR3 runs 16 residues. V was pared by 6 bases and J by 4 bases, with 11 bases of the junction left unmatched. CDR3 DNA sequence: TGTGCCAGCAGAAACCCCGGGACAGGCTTAAATCAGCCCCAGCATTTT. Amino acids: CASRNPGTGLNQPQHF.